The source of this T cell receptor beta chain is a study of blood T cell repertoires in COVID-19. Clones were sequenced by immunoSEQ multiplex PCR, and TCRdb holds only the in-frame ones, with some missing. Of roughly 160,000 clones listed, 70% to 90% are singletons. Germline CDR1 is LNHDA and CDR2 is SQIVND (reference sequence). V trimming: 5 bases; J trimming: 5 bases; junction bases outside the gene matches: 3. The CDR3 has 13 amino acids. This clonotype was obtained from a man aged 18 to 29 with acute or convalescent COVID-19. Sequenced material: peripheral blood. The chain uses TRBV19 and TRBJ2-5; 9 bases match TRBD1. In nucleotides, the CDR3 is TGTGCCAGTAGTGTGGACAGGGGCGAGACCCAGTACTTC. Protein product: CASSVDRGETQYF.